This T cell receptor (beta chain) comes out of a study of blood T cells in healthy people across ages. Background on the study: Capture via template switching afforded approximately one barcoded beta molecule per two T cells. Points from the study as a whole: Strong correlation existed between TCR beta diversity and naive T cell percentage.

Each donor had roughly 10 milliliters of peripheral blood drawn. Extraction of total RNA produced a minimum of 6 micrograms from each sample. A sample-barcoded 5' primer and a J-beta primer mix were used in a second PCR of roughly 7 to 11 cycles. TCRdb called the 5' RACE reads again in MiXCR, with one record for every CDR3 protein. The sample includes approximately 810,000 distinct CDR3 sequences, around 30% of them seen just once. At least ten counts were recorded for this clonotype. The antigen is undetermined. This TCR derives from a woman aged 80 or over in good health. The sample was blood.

The CDR3 spells CASSLESSNYGYTF. The CDR3 bases are TGTGCCAGCAGCTTAGAGTCGAGCAACTATGGCTACACCTTC. The chain carries TRBV5-5 and TRBJ1-2; D gene ambiguous. The V and J ends lost 2 bases and 2 bases respectively, with 10 bases between them. Looked up from germline, CDR1 is SGHKS and CDR2 is YYEKEE (reference sequence). The length of the CDR3 is 14 residues. Together with reference TRBV5-5 and TRBJ1-2, the CDR3 gives the full variable domain: DAGVTQSPTHLIKTRGQQVTLRCSPISGHKSVSWYQQVLGQGPQFIFQYYEKEERGRGNFPDRFSARQFPNYSSELNVNALLLGDSALYLCASSLESSNYGYTFGSGTRLTVV.